Presented here are 15 T cell receptor beta chains from one specimen sequenced in a study of blood T cell repertoires in COVID-19 (TCRdb year 2020). Library creation used the immunoSEQ multiplex PCR assay. In TCRdb, the immuneACCESS table is reduced to in-frame sequences with V and J assigned. These tables do not hold every clone; where another copy was compared, an unresolved V gene accounts for under half, and the others remain unexplained. This sample comprises around 100,000 clones, 70% to 90% of them detected only once. 2.5% to 3.5% of the sample comes from the top ten. The sequencing sample was made of peripheral blood. Receptors were obtained from a middle-aged man in a cohort sampled during active COVID-19.

The V gene is TRBV14, the J gene TRBJ1-1, with TRBD1 matching over 7 bases. The germline CDR1 and CDR2 sequences are SGHDN and FVKESK. V gave up 3 bases and J gave up 10 bases; unmatched junction bases: 8. CDR3 length equals 13 residues. Here the CDR3 reads CASSHDRVLTAFF. The CDR3 DNA reads TGTGCCAGCAGCCATGACAGGGTCCTGACAGCTTTCTTT. Supplemented by reference TRBV14 and TRBJ1-1, the full variable domain reads EAGVTQFPSHSVIEKGQTVTLRCDPISGHDNLYWYRRVMGKEIKFLLHFVKESKQDESGMPNNRFLAERTGGTYSTLKVQPAELEDSGVYFCASSHDRVLTAFFGQGTRLTVV.

This rearrangement joins TRBV18 to TRBJ2-1; TRBD1 matches at 10 bases. CDR1 KGHSH and CDR2 LQKENI come from the germline V gene. The CDR3 extends over 16 amino acids. With V trimmed by 3 bases and J by 2 bases, 4 bases remained unmatched. The CDR3 coding sequence is TGTGCCAGCTCACCGGGACAGGGGAGAACCTACAATGAGCAGTTCTTC. Translating gives CASSPGQGRTYNEQFF. Looking up the rest from reference TRBV18 and TRBJ2-1 gives the full variable domain: NAGVMQNPRHLVRRRGQEARLRCSPMKGHSHVYWYRQLPEEGLKFMVYLQKENIIDESGMPKERFSAEFPKEGPSILRIQQVVRGDSAAYFCASSPGQGRTYNEQFFGPGTRLTVL.

This clone was counted only a few times. The rearrangement links TRBV6-5 to TRBJ1-5, with a tentative D call TRBD1 (6 bases). Germline CDR1 and CDR2: MNHEY and SVGAGI. Trimming cost V 10 bases and J 3 bases, with 10 bases left between them. The CDR3 loop spans 12 amino acids. The CDR3 protein is CATGQTNQPQHF. The CDR3, as DNA: TGTGCCACCGGACAGACCAATCAGCCCCAGCATTTT.

The chain is built from TRBV28 and TRBJ1-2, with D possibly TRBD1 on 6 matching bases. CDR1 and CDR2 from the germline V gene are MDHEN and SYDVKM. The V end lost 1 base, the J end lost 8 bases, and 23 bases lay between the germline ends. The CDR3 sequence is 17 residues long. The CDR3 loop is CASSLFSPRQETGGYTF. The CDR3, as DNA: TGTGCCAGCAGTTTATTTTCTCCCCGACAGGAGACGGGGGGCTACACCTTC.

The chain couples TRBV19 to TRBJ2-1, with TRBD2 matching 9 bases. After removal of 7 bases from V and 8 bases from J, the junction contained 9 bases not matched to a gene. Germline-derived CDR1 and CDR2 are LNHDA and SQIVND (reference sequence). The CDR3 runs 14 residues. CDR3 DNA: TGTGCCAGTAAGGCTAGCGGGGATAGCGATGAGCAGTTCTTC. This gives the protein CASKASGDSDEQFF.

The rearrangement joins TRBV14 to TRBJ2-5; 7 nucleotides agree with TRBD2. CDR1 SGHDN and CDR2 FVKESK come from the germline V gene. Trimming at V came to 4 bases and at J to 4 bases, leaving 9 bases not matched to a gene. The CDR3 runs to 15 residues. The CDR3 loop reads CASSLVAGPRETQYF. Here the CDR3 DNA reads TGTGCCAGCAGCCTCGTAGCGGGCCCGAGAGAGACCCAGTACTTC.

The chain links TRBV6-2 or TRBV6-3 to TRBJ2-7; the D gene is possibly TRBD2 (6 bases). Trimming stripped 0 bases from V and 2 bases from J, with 11 bases between. Germline CDR1 and CDR2: MNHEY and SVGEGT. The CDR3 totals 15 residues. The CDR3 sequence is CASSYSGGAPYEQYF. The CDR3 DNA sequence: TGTGCCAGCAGTTACTCAGGAGGGGCTCCCTACGAGCAGTACTTC.

The J gene is TRBJ1-1, the V gene TRBV9; 8 bases are shared with TRBD1. The CDR3 covers 14 residues. Germline values: CDR1 SGDLS, CDR2 YYNGEE. V was pared by 0 bases and J by 4 bases, with 2 bases of the junction left unmatched. Here the CDR3 DNA reads TGTGCCAGCAGCGTAGATCAGGGGGCCACTGAAGCTTTCTTT. Translated: CASSVDQGATEAFF.

The chain couples TRBV7-8 to TRBJ2-1, with TRBD1 identical over 9 bases. V lost 4 bases and J lost 2; bases outside the gene matches: 12. Germline-derived CDR1 and CDR2 are SGHVS and FQNEAQ. This CDR3 contains 18 residues. CDR3 protein: CASSSATRDRVTYNEQFF. In nucleotides, the CDR3 is TGTGCCAGCAGCTCCGCAACCCGGGACAGGGTCACCTACAATGAGCAGTTCTTC.

This chain joins TRBV3-1 (or the pseudogene TRBV3-2) and TRBJ2-3; possible D gene TRBD2, 5 bases. This CDR3 has 15 amino acids. From germline, CDR1 is LGHDT and CDR2 YNNKEL (reference sequence). Deletions cut 4 bases from V and 3 bases from J, with 14 bases between. For the CDR3, the DNA is TGTGCCAGCAGCCCACGGGGAGACAAGACAGATACGCAGTATTTT. As protein: CASSPRGDKTDTQYF.

The chain recombines TRBV19 with TRBJ1-5, with TRBD1 matching 9 bases. J lost 6 bases, V lost 5 bases, and 5 bases had no gene match. The germline V gene encodes CDR1 LNHDA and CDR2 SQIVND (reference sequence). This CDR3 comprises 14 residues. The CDR3 nucleotides read TGTGCCAGTAGTTTGGGACAGGGCCCTCAGCCCCAGCATTTT. Translation gives CASSLGQGPQPQHF.

CDR3: CASSVQAGGPGEQFF. CDR3 bases: TGTGCCAGCAGCGTACAAGCGGGGGGACCTGGGGAGCAGTTCTTC. The chain uses TRBV9 and TRBJ2-1, with 9 nucleotides matching TRBD2. V lost 1 base and J lost 10; bases outside the gene matches: 9. The CDR3 is 15 residues long. CDR1 is SGDLS and CDR2 is YYNGEE in the germline V gene.

This chain uses TRBV9 with TRBJ2-1; 9 bases are a match to TRBD2. V gave up 0 bases and J gave up 9 bases; unmatched junction bases: 16. CDR1 SGDLS and CDR2 YYNGEE come from the germline V gene. The CDR3 is made up of 18 amino acids. CDR3 nucleotides: TGTGCCAGCAGCGTAGCTACTGGTGGGCGGGGGGGCCAGCTTGAGCAGTTCTTC. Its protein product is CASSVATGGRGGQLEQFF.

This clone has just a few counts. V usage is TRBV10-3 and J usage is TRBJ2-7; TRBD2 matches at 9 bases. The trim removed 6 bases at V and 3 bases at J, leaving 3 bases unmatched. There are 13 residues in the CDR3. Germline V gives CDR1 ENHRY, CDR2 SYGVKD. CDR3 sequence: CAIRTTSGYEQYF. The CDR3 nucleotides are TGTGCCATCAGGACGACTAGCGGCTACGAGCAGTACTTC.

This chain links TRBV4-3 with TRBJ2-1; a possible D gene is TRBD2 (7 bases). In germline, CDR1 is LGHNA, CDR2 YSLEER. The CDR3 runs 16 residues. V was clipped by 0 bases and J by 10 bases, with 19 bases between them. CDR3 DNA sequence: TGCGCCAGCAGCCAAGATTTGAGGGGGGGCCAGGGGGAGCAGTTCTTC. It yields the protein CASSQDLRGGQGEQFF.